This T cell receptor (beta chain) derives from a study of T-cell memory formation after mild COVID-19. Study information: Largely, the TCR clusters proved donor specific.

V gave up 0 bases and J gave up 3 bases, with 0 bases separating them. This CDR3 is 13 amino acids long. CDR1 is SGHTA, CDR2 FQGNSA, per germline. This clonotype has ten or more counts. Its specificity is not known. Overall study findings and caveats: Clones shrinking from day 15 to 85 showed even CD4/CD8 mixes; later expanders tilted CD4+. Among contracting clones, CD4+ were mainly CM/EM and CD8+ enriched in EMRA.

MiXCR, applied by TCRdb to the 5' RACE reads, yields one record per CDR3 protein. The profile shows around 200,000 distinct CDR3 sequences, 9.5% to 10% of them singletons. Sample: PBMCs or a T cell subset sorted from them (not recorded which). V and J are TRBV7-2 and TRBJ2-6, with D unresolved. The receptor was isolated from a young man who had mild COVID-19 (a few samples of this study predate the infection). Cell type and time point are not known. This CDR3 is CASSLAGANVLTF. In DNA, the CDR3 is TGTGCCAGCAGCTTAGCTGGGGCCAACGTCCTGACTTTC.